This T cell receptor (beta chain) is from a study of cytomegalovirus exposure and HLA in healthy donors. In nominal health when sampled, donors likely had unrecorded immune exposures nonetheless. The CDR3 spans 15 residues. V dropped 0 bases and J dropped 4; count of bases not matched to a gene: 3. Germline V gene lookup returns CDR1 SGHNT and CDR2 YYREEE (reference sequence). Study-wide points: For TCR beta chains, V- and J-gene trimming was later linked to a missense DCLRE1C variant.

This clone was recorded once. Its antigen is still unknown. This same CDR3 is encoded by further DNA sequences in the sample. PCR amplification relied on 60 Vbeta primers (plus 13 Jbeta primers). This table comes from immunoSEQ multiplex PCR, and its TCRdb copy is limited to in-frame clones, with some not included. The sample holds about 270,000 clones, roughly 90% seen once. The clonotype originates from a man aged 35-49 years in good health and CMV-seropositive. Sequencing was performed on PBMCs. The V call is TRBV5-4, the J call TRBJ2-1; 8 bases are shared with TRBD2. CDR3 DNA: TGTGCCAGCAGCTTGGGAACTAGCGGTTACAATGAGCAGTTCTTC. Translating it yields CASSLGTSGYNEQFF.